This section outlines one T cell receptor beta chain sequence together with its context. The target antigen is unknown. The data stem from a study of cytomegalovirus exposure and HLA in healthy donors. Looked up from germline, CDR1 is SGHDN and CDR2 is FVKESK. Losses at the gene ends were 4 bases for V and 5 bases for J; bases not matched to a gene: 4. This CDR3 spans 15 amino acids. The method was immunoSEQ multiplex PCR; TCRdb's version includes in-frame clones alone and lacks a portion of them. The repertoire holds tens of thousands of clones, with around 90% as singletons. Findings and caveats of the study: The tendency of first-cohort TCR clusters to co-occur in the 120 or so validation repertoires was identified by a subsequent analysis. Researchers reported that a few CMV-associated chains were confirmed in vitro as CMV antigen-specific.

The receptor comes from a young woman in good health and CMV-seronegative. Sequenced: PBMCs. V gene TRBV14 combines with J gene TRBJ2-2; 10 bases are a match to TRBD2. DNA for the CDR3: TGTGCCAGCAGCCTTCTAGCGGGAGTTACCGGGGAGCTGTTTTTT. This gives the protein CASSLLAGVTGELFF.